A selection of T cell receptor beta chains follows, all from one sample in a study of early stage breast cancer tumors. Produced via immunoSEQ multiplex PCR; TCRdb's table is partial and in-frame only. The profile shows 6,500 to 8,000 clones, about three fifths of them singletons. Sequencing was done on a sample of normal breast tissue next to the tumor. The source of these receptors is a person aged 50-59 years with breast cancer. CDR3s include the opening cysteine and the closing phenylalanine or tryptophan. A D gene is named only where the DNA matches it firmly. The size field is filled for only some rows; it gives once, few, many or a size class.

v_call	j_call	cdr3_length	d_call	clone_size	cdr3_aa	cdr3_nt
TRBV10-3	TRBJ1-1	14	-	-	CAISEGTGMAEAFF	TGTGCCATCAGTGAAGGCACAGGGATGGCTGAAGCTTTCTTT
TRBV6-4	TRBJ2-7	18	TRBD2	-	CASSDSGGTSGSSYEQYF	TGTGCCAGCAGTGACTCTGGGGGGACTAGCGGGAGTTCCTACGAGCAGTACTTC
TRBV10-1	TRBJ2-3	14	-	few	CASSGGRLTDTQYF	TGCGCCAGCAGTGGAGGCAGACTCACAGATACGCAGTATTTT
TRBV6-1	TRBJ2-5	15	-	-	CASSEAMATRETQYF	TGTGCCAGCAGTGAAGCGATGGCTACTCGAGAGACCCAGTACTTC
TRBV19	TRBJ2-4	13	TRBD1	-	CASRQGAKNIQYF	TGTGCCAGTAGACAGGGGGCCAAAAACATTCAGTACTTC
TRBV11-2	TRBJ2-7	15	-	few	CASSLAFGSSYEQYF	TGTGCCAGCAGCTTGGCCTTTGGAAGCTCCTACGAGCAGTACTTC
TRBV29-1	TRBJ2-1	14	-	-	CSVVGVANRNEQFF	TGCAGCGTTGTTGGGGTAGCTAACAGAAATGAGCAGTTCTTC
TRBV1	TRBJ2-3	19	-	-	CTSSLRSHGLAPSTDTQYF	TGCACCAGCAGCCTCAGGTCACACGGACTAGCGCCTAGCACAGATACGCAGTATTTT
TRBV5-1	TRBJ1-4	15	TRBD1	few	CASSLGTATNEKLFF	TGCGCCAGCAGCCTAGGGACAGCAACTAATGAAAAACTGTTTTTT
TRBV30	TRBJ2-5	12	-	-	CAWSEGTATQYF	TGTGCCTGGAGTGAGGGTACGGCGACCCAGTACTTC
TRBV19	TRBJ2-1	17	TRBD2	-	CASSIRTSGSTYNEQFF	TGTGCCAGTAGTATCAGGACTAGCGGGAGCACCTACAATGAGCAGTTCTTC
TRBV5-1	TRBJ2-7	15	-	-	CASSLDTGRVREQYF	TGCGCCAGCAGCTTGGATACGGGTAGGGTGCGCGAGCAGTACTTC
TRBV7-7	TRBJ2-5	12	-	medium-sized	CASSPGSETQYF	TGTGCTAGCAGCCCGGGATCCGAGACCCAGTACTTC
TRBV7-6	TRBJ2-7	14	-	medium-sized	CASSLFAHFSWQYF	TGTGCCAGCAGCTTGTTCGCACATTTTTCCTGGCAGTACTTC
TRBV2	TRBJ2-5	13	-	-	CASSESGPETQYF	TGTGCCAGCAGTGAATCGGGTCCAGAGACCCAGTACTTC
TRBV4-1	TRBJ2-7	15	-	-	CASSQDQGTTYEQYF	TGCGCCAGCAGCCAAGATCAGGGGACGACCTACGAGCAGTACTTC
TRBV29-1	TRBJ1-4	14	-	-	CSVRLANSNEKLFF	TGCAGCGTTCGTTTGGCAAATTCTAATGAAAAACTGTTTTTT
TRBV7-9	TRBJ1-2	13	-	few	CASSLGGGLGYTF	TGTGCCAGCAGCTTAGGCGGGGGGCTTGGCTACACCTTC
TRBV9	TRBJ2-2	19	TRBD1	-	CASSVALGGTGGKPGELFF	TGTGCCAGCAGCGTAGCCCTAGGGGGGACAGGGGGGAAGCCCGGGGAGCTGTTTTTT
TRBV6-5	TRBJ2-7	15	TRBD2	-	CASSPGLAGKYEQYF	TGTGCCAGCAGCCCCGGACTAGCGGGAAAGTACGAGCAGTACTTC
TRBV10-1	TRBJ2-4	17	-	few	CASSEGRAGGTKNIQYF	TGCGCCAGCAGTGAGGGAAGGGCAGGGGGGACCAAAAACATTCAGTACTTC
TRBV7-2	TRBJ2-3	11	-	-	CASRRTDTQYF	TGTGCCAGCAGACGCACAGATACGCAGTATTTT
TRBV10-3	TRBJ2-5	16	TRBD2	-	CAISESTSGREGTQYF	TGTGCCATCAGTGAGTCAACTAGCGGGAGAGAGGGGACCCAGTACTTC
TRBV7-2	TRBJ2-3	16	-	-	CASSFGLRSYTDTQYF	TGTGCCAGCAGCTTCGGGTTGCGGAGCTACACAGATACGCAGTATTTT
TRBV2	TRBJ2-2	14	-	-	CASSVFGGTGELFF	TGTGCCAGCAGTGTTTTCGGGGGCACCGGGGAGCTGTTTTTT
TRBV5-1	TRBJ1-2	15	-	medium-sized	CASSSLEGQAYGYTF	TGCGCCAGCAGCTCTTTGGAGGGCCAGGCCTATGGCTACACCTTC
TRBV12-5	TRBJ2-7	16	TRBD2	-	CASGLVLSGSSYEQYF	TGTGCTAGTGGTTTGGTACTTAGCGGGAGCTCCTACGAGCAGTACTTC
TRBV6-5	TRBJ1-4	15	TRBD1	-	CASRPGDRGNEKLFF	TGTGCCAGCAGGCCGGGGGACAGGGGAAATGAAAAACTGTTTTTT
TRBV7-2	TRBJ2-7	16	TRBD2	once	CASSFAGTSGSYEQYF	TGTGCCAGCAGCTTCGCCGGGACTAGCGGCTCCTACGAGCAGTACTTC
TRBV19	TRBJ1-6	12	-	-	CASSIGSSPLHF	TGTGCCAGTAGTATCGGGAGTTCACCCCTCCACTTT
TRBV19	TRBJ2-5	15	-	few	CATTPEGRYQETQYF	TGTGCCACCACTCCGGAAGGACGGTACCAAGAGACCCAGTACTTC
TRBV7-3	TRBJ2-2	16	TRBD2	few	CASSVPLAGGAGELFF	TGTGCCAGCAGCGTACCGCTAGCGGGAGGGGCCGGGGAGCTGTTTTTT
TRBV6-1	TRBJ2-2	15	-	-	CASLPSGSYTGELFF	TGTGCCAGCCTACCGTCGGGGTCCTACACCGGGGAGCTGTTTTTT
TRBV28	TRBJ1-2	16	TRBD1	-	CASSLGTGTSSGSYTF	TGTGCCAGCAGTTTGGGGACAGGGACATCTTCAGGCAGCTACACCTTC
TRBV5-6	TRBJ1-3	14	-	-	CASSLYIAGNTIYF	TGTGCCAGCAGCTTGTATATAGCTGGAAACACCATATATTTT
TRBV7-2	TRBJ2-7	17	-	-	CASSLAFRPQSSYEQYF	TGTGCCAGCAGCTTAGCTTTCCGGCCCCAGAGCTCCTACGAGCAGTACTTC
TRBV19	TRBJ2-7	14	TRBD2	-	CASSIASGPYEQYF	TGTGCCAGTAGTATAGCTAGCGGGCCCTACGAGCAGTACTTC
TRBV7-2	TRBJ2-7	16	-	few	CASSRHSGLGSYEQYF	TGTGCCAGCAGCCGCCATAGCGGACTCGGCTCCTACGAGCAGTACTTC
TRBV6-1	TRBJ2-3	16	TRBD1	-	CASSEEAGGWTDTQYF	TGTGCCAGCAGTGAAGAGGCAGGGGGCTGGACAGATACGCAGTATTTT
TRBV4-1	TRBJ1-2	15	-	-	CASSHSPRGDYGYTF	TGCGCCAGCAGCCATTCCCCCCGGGGGGACTATGGCTACACCTTC
TRBV6-1	TRBJ2-1	15	TRBD2	-	CASSELAGVLNEQFF	TGTGCCAGCAGTGAGCTAGCGGGAGTTCTCAATGAGCAGTTCTTC
TRBV6-1	TRBJ1-3	16	TRBD1	-	CASSVEGTGVGNTIYF	TGTGCCAGCAGTGTCGAGGGGACAGGGGTAGGAAACACCATATATTTT
TRBV5-4	TRBJ2-3	15	-	-	CASSLDSLFTDTQYF	TGTGCCAGCAGCTTGGACAGCCTTTTCACAGATACGCAGTATTTT
TRBV11-2	TRBJ2-2	15	TRBD2	few	CASSFSGRGTGELFF	TGTGCCAGCAGCTTCAGCGGGAGGGGAACCGGGGAGCTGTTTTTT
TRBV14	TRBJ2-3	16	-	-	CASSPGGTVSGDTQYF	TGTGCCAGCAGCCCAGGGGGGACGGTCTCAGGTGATACGCAGTATTTT
TRBV7-8	TRBJ2-5	17	TRBD2	-	CASSLTGGSTNSETQYF	TGTGCCAGCAGCTTAACGGGAGGGTCTACCAACTCAGAGACCCAGTACTTC
TRBV11-2	TRBJ1-4	17	-	-	CASSQDGIWGTNEKLFF	TGCGCCAGCAGCCAAGATGGGATTTGGGGCACTAATGAAAAACTGTTTTTT
TRBV7-2	TRBJ2-7	16	TRBD2	-	CASSLGGLAGVYEQYF	TGTGCCAGCAGCTTGGGGGGACTAGCGGGAGTCTACGAGCAGTACTTC
TRBV4-3	TRBJ1-5	15	TRBD1	-	CASSQDKDRGNPQHF	TGCGCCAGCAGCCAAGATAAGGACAGGGGGAACCCCCAGCATTTT
TRBV7-1	TRBJ2-3	15	-	-	CASSKGGGPTDTQYF	TGTGCCAGCAGTAAGGGGGGAGGACCCACAGATACGCAGTATTTT
TRBV7-9	TRBJ2-7	16	TRBD2	-	CASSSTLLAGTYEQYF	TGTGCCAGCAGCTCCACTTTGCTAGCGGGAACCTACGAGCAGTACTTC
TRBV4-1	TRBJ2-1	14	-	-	CASSQGDRLNEQFF	TGCGCCAGCAGCCAAGGTGACAGGCTCAATGAGCAGTTCTTC
TRBV30	TRBJ1-4	14	-	-	CAWREGLGPEKLFF	TGTGCCTGGAGGGAGGGACTGGGCCCAGAAAAACTGTTTTTT